The 20 T cell receptor beta chains listed next were all sequenced from one sample in a study of post-analysis software for immune sequencing data (dated by TCRdb to the mid-2010s). Paper-wide results and their limitations: Patients showed significantly higher frequencies than controls for roughly five TRBV segments, among them TRBV5-6, TRBV5-1 and TRBV20-1.

No cognate antigen is known for these TCRs. Library preparation was by PCR. TCRdb lists the instrument as Illumina HiSeq 2500. Unique molecular identifiers were incorporated into TCR beta cDNA libraries to reduce PCR and sequencing biases. TCRdb reworked the public reads: Q25 trimming with fastp, MiXCR clone assembly, productive beta chains retained. Every CDR3 protein is listed once, alongside the most common genes and DNA of its rows. Counted in this sample were 450,000 to 650,000 distinct CDR3 sequences; roughly two fifths of them appeared once. The ten largest clones capture more than 1.5% of the sample. The specimen was blood. Every receptor here comes from a girl aged 5-17 years with multiple sclerosis.

The rearrangement uses TRBV6-6 and TRBJ2-3, with D perhaps matching TRBD1 (6 bases). Trimming cost V 5 bases and J 1 base, with 19 bases left between them. Germline assignment: CDR1 MNHNY and CDR2 SVGAGI (reference sequence). This CDR3 is built from 17 residues. The CDR3 DNA reads as TGTGCCAGCAGTAATGACAGGACAATACCTCGCACAGATACGCAGTATTTT. Translating it yields CASSNDRTIPRTDTQYF.

The rearrangement joins TRBV27 to TRBJ2-1; 11 positions agree with TRBD1. The J segment lost 3 bases and the V segment lost 8 bases, leaving 6 bases of the junction unmatched. Germline V gene data show CDR1 as MNHEY and CDR2 as SMNVEV (reference sequence). CDR3 length equals 15 residues. CDR3 in amino acids: CASAGQGAFYNEQFF. CDR3 bases: TGTGCCAGCGCCGGACAGGGGGCCTTCTACAATGAGCAGTTCTTC.

This clonotype was picked up a small number of times. V gene TRBV19 combines with J gene TRBJ1-2; the D is unclear. Germline V CDR1 and CDR2: LNHDA, SQIVND (reference sequence). The CDR3 runs to 12 residues. The V gene lost 3 bases and the J gene lost 8 bases, with 10 bases spanning the gap. CDR3: CASSINGGGYTF. The CDR3 DNA reads TGTGCCAGTAGTATTAACGGCGGGGGCTACACCTTC.

This clonotype was seen a handful of times. This chain joins TRBV27 and TRBJ2-5, with TRBD2 matching over 7 bases. CDR1 and CDR2 (germline): MNHEY, SMNVEV (reference sequence). The CDR3 length is 13 residues. V trimming: 6 bases; J trimming: 5 bases; junction bases outside the gene matches: 6. The DNA of the CDR3 is TGTGCCAGCAGAGGAGGGGAGGGGGAGACCCAGTACTTC. Translating it yields CASRGGEGETQYF.

This clonotype was detected only a few times. This sequence joins TRBV3-1 and TRBJ2-1, with D possibly called TRBD1 or TRBD2 (5 bases each). The CDR3 runs to 16 residues. Germline V gives CDR1 LGHDT, CDR2 YNNKEL (reference sequence). V was cut by 4 bases and J by 5 bases, with 18 bases left in between. Here the CDR3 DNA reads TGTGCCAGCAGCCCTTCCCGGGGACGAGCTAACAATGAGCAGTTCTTC. Translating it yields CASSPSRGRANNEQFF.

The V and J genes are TRBV7-2 and TRBJ1-2; 11 bases line up with TRBD1. CDR1 and CDR2 (germline): SGHTA, FQGNSA. This CDR3 is 15 amino acids long. The V segment lost 5 bases and the J segment 4 bases; nucleotides outside the gene matches: 6. CDR3 coding DNA: TGTGCCAGCAGCCCTACGGGACAGGGGGTCTATGGCTACACCTTC. It encodes CASSPTGQGVYGYTF.

This rearrangement joins TRBV28 to TRBJ2-1, with D maybe TRBD1 (7 bases). This CDR3 comprises 11 residues. In germline, CDR1 is MDHEN, CDR2 SYDVKM. Trimming took off 10 bases at V and 9 bases at J, with 13 bases between the two ends. The CDR3 protein is CAITGEAEQFF. For the CDR3, the DNA is TGTGCCATAACAGGGGAGGCTGAGCAGTTCTTC.

In this sample, this clonotype turned up many times. V is TRBV3-1 and J is TRBJ2-7, with 7 bases that match TRBD1. This CDR3 is 14 amino acids long. Germline V lookup: CDR1 LGHDT, CDR2 YNNKEL (reference sequence). V lost 1 base, J lost 3 bases, and 3 bases stayed unmatched. In DNA form, the CDR3 reads TGTGCCAGCAGCCAAGTGGCAGGGGGCTACGAGCAGTACTTC. This gives the protein CASSQVAGGYEQYF.

In the case of this clonotype: A much larger clone is a single base away; this may be a read error. The chain couples TRBV7-9 to TRBJ2-3; TRBD2 matches 12 bases. The CDR3 totals 15 residues. The germline V gene has CDR1 SEHNR and CDR2 FQNEAQ (reference sequence). With V trimmed by 1 base and J by 4 bases, 0 bases remained unmatched. The CDR3 loop reads CASSLGTSGADTQYF. The CDR3 nucleotides are TGTGCCAGCAGCTTAGGGACTAGCGGGGCAGATACGCAGTATTTT.

About this clonotype itself: At one of its ends the junction is not consistent with the germline gene, which may arise from a read error. CDR3 nucleotide sequence: TGCGCCAGCAGCTTCTTCTACTCAGGGGGCGGGGAGGCTTTCTTT. It encodes CASSFFYSGGGEAFF. V gene TRBV7-2 combines with J gene TRBJ1-1; TRBD1 matches 8 bases. The length of the CDR3 is 15 residues. Germline V gene data show CDR1 as SGHTA and CDR2 as FQGNSA.

The sample holds a few counts of this clonotype. The genes are TRBV6-5 and TRBJ1-1; unclear D gene. The CDR3 extends over 16 amino acids. Per the germline V gene, CDR1 is MNHEY and CDR2 is SVGAGI. V lost 0 bases and J 5 bases, leaving 16 bases between the germline ends. This CDR3 reads CASSYSGGWVRTEAFF. The CDR3 region has the DNA TGTGCCAGCAGTTACTCAGGAGGGTGGGTTCGGACTGAAGCTTTCTTT.

The CDR3 DNA is TGTGCCAGCAGTTTCGGGGACAGGGGGCTCGGGCAGCCCCAGCATTTT. Protein: CASSFGDRGLGQPQHF. The chain carries TRBV12-3 or TRBV12-4 and TRBJ1-5; 12 bases are shared with TRBD1. This CDR3 region has 16 residues. Trimming removed 3 bases from V and 7 bases from J; junction bases left unmatched: 7.

The sample holds a few counts of this clonotype. The gene calls are TRBV5-1 and TRBJ2-1; a possible D gene is TRBD1 (6 bases). The CDR3 extends over 15 amino acids. CDR1 SGHRS and CDR2 YFSETQ come from the germline V gene. Trimming removed 2 bases from V and 0 bases from J, with 9 bases in between. The CDR3 is CASSFTGSSYNEQFF. In DNA form, the CDR3 reads TGCGCCAGCAGCTTTACAGGGAGCTCCTACAATGAGCAGTTCTTC. Full variable domain (remainder filled in from reference TRBV5-1 and TRBJ2-1): KAGVTQTPRYLIKTRGQQVTLSCSPISGHRSVSWYQQTPGQGLQFLFEYFSETQRNKGNFPGRFSGRQFSNSRSEMNVSTLELGDSALYLCASSFTGSSYNEQFFGPGTRLTVL.

This rearrangement joins TRBV3-1 to TRBJ1-1; no clear D. The germline V gene has CDR1 LGHDT and CDR2 YNNKEL (reference sequence). The CDR3 sequence is 17 residues long. Trimming took 0 bases from V and 0 from J, leaving 14 bases between them. CDR3 sequence reads: CASSQDSRVPMNTEAFF. In DNA form, the CDR3 reads TGTGCCAGCAGCCAAGATTCTCGAGTTCCGATGAACACTGAAGCTTTCTTT.

This chain uses TRBV11-3 with TRBJ1-6; D may be TRBD1 (5 bases). The V gene's germline CDR1 is SGHNT and CDR2 YENEEA. CDR3 size: 12 residues. V was clipped by 8 bases and J by 7 bases, with 9 bases between them. The DNA of the CDR3 is TGTGCCAGCGCCGGGGCCAATTCACCCCTCCACTTT. Translated: CASAGANSPLHF.

The chain is built from TRBV11-2 and TRBJ2-3; perhaps TRBD2 as D (5 bases). The germline CDR1 and CDR2 sequences are SGHAT and FQNNGV. The CDR3 totals 15 residues. Trimming took off 1 base at V and 7 bases at J, with 15 bases between the two ends. Here the CDR3 reads CASSLGTLDGNTQYF. CDR3 bases: TGTGCCAGCAGCTTAGGAACCCTAGACGGGAATACGCAGTATTTT.

This clonotype was counted only a few times. For the CDR3, the DNA is TGTGCCAGCAGCTTAAGTCAGGGGCTCTACGAGCAGTACTTC. It codes for CASSLSQGLYEQYF. V usage is TRBV7-9 and J usage is TRBJ2-7; D is perhaps TRBD1 (6 bases). The CDR3 is made up of 14 amino acids. Looked up from germline, CDR1 is SEHNR and CDR2 is FQNEAQ (reference sequence). V lost 2 bases and J lost 3, with 11 bases in between.

The V gene is TRBV29-1, the J gene TRBJ1-2, with 11 bases aligning to TRBD1. The CDR3 runs to 13 residues. The V and J ends lost 5 bases and 6 bases, in that order; junction bases with no gene match: 5. Germline assignment: CDR1 SQVTM and CDR2 ANQGSEA. CDR3 nucleotides: TGCAGCGTTTCGGACAGGGGGCGGAATGGCTACACCTTC. This codes for CSVSDRGRNGYTF.

This clonotype appeared a few times. V gene TRBV12-3 or TRBV12-4 combines with J gene TRBJ2-3; D is possibly TRBD1 (6 bases). V lost 1 base and J 10 bases, leaving 15 bases between the germline ends. The length of the CDR3 is 14 residues. CDR3 nucleotide sequence: TGTGCCAGCAGTTTAGGGGCCCGGACAGCCGCGCAGTATTTT. This translates into CASSLGARTAAQYF.

On this clonotype: The junction departs from germline at one end; a sequencing error may be responsible. The chain combines TRBV5-1 with TRBJ2-5; D gene uncertain. The germline CDR1 and CDR2 sequences are SGHRS and YFSETQ. CDR3 length: 14 residues. The CDR3 reads CASSLRTDQETQYF. As DNA, the CDR3 is TGTGCCAGCAGTTTACGTACAGACCAAGAGACCCAGTACTTC. The variable domain in full, completed from reference TRBV5-1 and TRBJ2-5, reads KAGVTQTPRYLIKTRGQQVTLSCSPISGHRSVSWYQQTPGQGLQFLFEYFSETQRNKGNFPGRFSGRQFSNSRSEMNVSTLELGDSALYLCASSLRTDQETQYFGPGTRLLVL.